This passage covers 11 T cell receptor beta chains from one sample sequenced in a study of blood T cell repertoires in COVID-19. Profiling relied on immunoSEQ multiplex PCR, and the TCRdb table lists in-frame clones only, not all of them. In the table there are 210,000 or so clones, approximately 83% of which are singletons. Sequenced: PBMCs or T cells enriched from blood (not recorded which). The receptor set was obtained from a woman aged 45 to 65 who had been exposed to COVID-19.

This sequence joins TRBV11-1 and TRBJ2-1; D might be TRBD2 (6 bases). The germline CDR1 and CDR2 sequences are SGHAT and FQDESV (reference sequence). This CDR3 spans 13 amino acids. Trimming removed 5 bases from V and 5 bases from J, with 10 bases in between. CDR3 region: CASSTPGDNEQFF. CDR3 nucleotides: TGTGCCAGCAGCACACCGGGAGACAATGAGCAGTTCTTC. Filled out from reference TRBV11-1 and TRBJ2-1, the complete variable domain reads EAEVAQSPRYKITEKSQAVAFWCDPISGHATLYWYRQILGQGPELLVQFQDESVVDDSQLPKDRFSAERLKGVDSTLKIQPAELGDSAMYLCASSTPGDNEQFFGPGTRLTVL.

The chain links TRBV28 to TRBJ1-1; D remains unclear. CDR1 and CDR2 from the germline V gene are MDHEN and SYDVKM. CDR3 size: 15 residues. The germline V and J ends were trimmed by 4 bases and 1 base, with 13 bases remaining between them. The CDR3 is CASSSTREGNTEAFF. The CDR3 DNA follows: TGTGCCAGCAGTTCCACGCGGGAGGGGAACACTGAAGCTTTCTTT.

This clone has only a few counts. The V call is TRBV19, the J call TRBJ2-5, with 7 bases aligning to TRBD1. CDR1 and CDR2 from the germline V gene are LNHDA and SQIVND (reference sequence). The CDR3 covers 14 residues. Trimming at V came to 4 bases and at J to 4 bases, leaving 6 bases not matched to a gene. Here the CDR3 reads CASSKRGQGETQYF. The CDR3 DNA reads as TGTGCCAGTAGTAAGAGGGGGCAGGGAGAGACCCAGTACTTC. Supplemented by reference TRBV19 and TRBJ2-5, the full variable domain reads DGGITQSPKYLFRKEGQNVTLSCEQNLNHDAMYWYRQDPGQGLRLIYYSQIVNDFQKGDIAEGYSVSREKKESFPLTVTSAQKNPTAFYLCASSKRGQGETQYFGPGTRLLVL.

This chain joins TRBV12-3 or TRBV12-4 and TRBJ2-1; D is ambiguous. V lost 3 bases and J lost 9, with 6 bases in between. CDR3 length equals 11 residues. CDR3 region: CASSLRREQFF. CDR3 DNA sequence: TGTGCCAGCAGTTTGAGGCGTGAGCAGTTCTTC.

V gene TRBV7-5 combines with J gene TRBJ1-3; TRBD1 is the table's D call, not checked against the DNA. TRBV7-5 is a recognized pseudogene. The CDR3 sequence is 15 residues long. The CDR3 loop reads CARSRHPSSGNTIYF. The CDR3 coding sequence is TGTGCCAGAAGCCGACATCCCTCGTCGGGAAACACCATATATTTT.

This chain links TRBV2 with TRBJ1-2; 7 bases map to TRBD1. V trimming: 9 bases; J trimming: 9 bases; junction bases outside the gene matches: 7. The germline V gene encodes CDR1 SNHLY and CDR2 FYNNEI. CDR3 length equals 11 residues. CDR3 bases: TGTGCCAGAGGCAACAGGGGTAGCTACACCTTC. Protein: CARGNRGSYTF.

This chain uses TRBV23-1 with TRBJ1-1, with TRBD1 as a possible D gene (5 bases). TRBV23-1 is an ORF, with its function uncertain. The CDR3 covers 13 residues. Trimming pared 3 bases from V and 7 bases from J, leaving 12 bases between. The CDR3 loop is CASSHRRGFEAFF. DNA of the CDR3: TGCGCCAGCAGTCACCGGAGGGGATTTGAAGCTTTCTTT.

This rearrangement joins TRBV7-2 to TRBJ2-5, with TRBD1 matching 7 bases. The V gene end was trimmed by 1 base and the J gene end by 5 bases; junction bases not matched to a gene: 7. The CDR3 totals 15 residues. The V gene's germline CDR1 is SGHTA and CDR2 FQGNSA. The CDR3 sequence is CASSLGQGSGETQYF. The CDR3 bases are TGTGCCAGCAGCTTAGGACAGGGTTCGGGGGAGACCCAGTACTTC. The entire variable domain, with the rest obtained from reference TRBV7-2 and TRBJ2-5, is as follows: GAGVSQSPSNKVTEKGKDVELRCDPISGHTALYWYRQSLGQGLEFLIYFQGNSAPDKSGLPSDRFSAERTGGSVSTLTIQRTQQEDSAVYLCASSLGQGSGETQYFGPGTRLLVL.

CDR3 nucleotide sequence: TGTGCCAGCAGCCCGTTCAGCGGGGGGGCCTACAATGAGCAGTTCTTC. This codes for CASSPFSGGAYNEQFF. The genes are TRBV5-8 and TRBJ2-1, with 10 bases fitting TRBD2. CDR3 length: 16 amino acids. With 4 bases clipped from V and 2 bases from J, the junction kept 6 bases outside the gene matches. Germline-derived CDR1 and CDR2 are SGHTS and YDEGEE.

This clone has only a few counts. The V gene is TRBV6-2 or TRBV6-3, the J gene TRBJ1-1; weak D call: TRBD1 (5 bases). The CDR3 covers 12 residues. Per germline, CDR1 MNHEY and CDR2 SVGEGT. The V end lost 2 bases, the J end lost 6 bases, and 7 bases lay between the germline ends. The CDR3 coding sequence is TGTGCCAGCAGTTACGGGGCGGCTGAAGCTTTCTTT. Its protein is CASSYGAAEAFF.

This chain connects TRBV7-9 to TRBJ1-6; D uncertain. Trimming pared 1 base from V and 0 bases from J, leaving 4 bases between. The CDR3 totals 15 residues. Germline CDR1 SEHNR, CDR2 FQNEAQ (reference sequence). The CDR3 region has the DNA TGTGCCAGCAGCTTAGGGAGCTCCTATAATTCACCCCTCCACTTT. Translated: CASSLGSSYNSPLHF.